The rows below give T cell receptor beta chains drawn from one sample of a study of cytomegalovirus exposure and HLA in healthy donors. Measured with immunoSEQ multiplex PCR; TCRdb has only the in-frame clones, and not every one. The sample shows about 140,000 clones, roughly 73% of them seen only once. Sequenced: PBMCs. The receptors originated from a man younger than 35 in good health and CMV-seropositive. Both conserved end residues are part of each CDR3. A D gene is named only where the DNA matches it firmly. Part of the rows lack a size; the others show once, few, many or a class for expanded clones.

>13|TRBJ1-1|TRBV6-1|.|.
CASSDRINTEAFF
TGTGCCAGCAGTGACAGGATTAACACTGAAGCTTTCTTT
>15|TRBJ1-5|TRBV5-8|.|TRBD1
CASSLGQGRNQPQHF
TGTGCCAGCAGCCTTGGACAGGGTCGCAATCAGCCCCAGCATTTT
>13|TRBJ1-1|TRBV19|few|TRBD1
CATIDRGLTEAFF
TGTGCCACCATCGACAGGGGGTTGACTGAAGCTTTCTTT
>15|TRBJ2-7|TRBV28|.|.
CASSLSRLSSYEQYF
TGTGCCAGCAGTTTATCCAGACTAAGCTCCTACGAGCAGTACTTC
>15|TRBJ2-7|TRBV27|.|TRBD1
CASRYGTGSSYEQYF
TGTGCCAGCAGATACGGGACAGGAAGCTCCTACGAGCAGTACTTC
>17|TRBJ1-5|TRBV27|few|.
CASSPLGRVRDNQPQHF
TGTGCCAGCAGTCCCCTCGGGAGGGTCAGGGACAATCAGCCCCAGCATTTT
>20|TRBJ2-7|TRBV28|.|.
CASSLIIGENTSAINYEQYF
TGTGCCAGCAGTTTAATCATTGGTGAAAACACAAGCGCCATCAACTACGAGCAGTACTTC
>14|TRBJ2-7|TRBV18|.|TRBD1
CASSPRTGGDEQYF
TGTGCCAGCTCACCGCGGACAGGAGGAGACGAGCAGTACTTC
>15|TRBJ2-1|TRBV30|.|TRBD2
CAWSLGLAGANEQFF
TGTGCCTGGAGCTTGGGACTAGCGGGAGCCAATGAGCAGTTCTTC
>15|TRBJ2-1|TRBV7-8|.|TRBD2
CASSLAGGPYNEQFF
TGTGCCAGCAGCTTAGCGGGAGGGCCTTACAATGAGCAGTTCTTC
>15|TRBJ2-7|TRBV7-2|.|.
CASSLDPGVGDEQYF
TGCGCCAGCAGCTTAGACCCGGGAGTGGGGGACGAGCAGTACTTC
>13|TRBJ1-1|TRBV28|few|TRBD1
CASSLGTGTEAFF
TGTGCCAGCAGTTTGGGGACAGGCACTGAAGCTTTCTTT
>15|TRBJ1-2|TRBV6-1|.|TRBD1
CASSEVRQGAGGYTF
TGTGCCAGCAGTGAAGTACGCCAGGGGGCGGGAGGCTACACCTTC
>13|TRBJ2-2|TRBV9|.|.
CASSEDSHRELFF
TGTGCCAGCAGCGAAGACAGCCACCGGGAGCTGTTTTTT
>17|TRBJ2-3|TRBV9|.|TRBD2
CASSGRLAGGLTDTQYF
TGTGCCAGCAGCGGACGACTAGCGGGAGGCCTGACGGATACGCAGTATTTT
>16|TRBJ2-1|TRBV9|.|.
CASSVEPASSYNEQFF
TGTGCCAGCAGCGTAGAGCCAGCGAGCTCCTACAATGAGCAGTTCTTC
>14|TRBJ1-4|TRBV7-8|few|TRBD1
CASSPGQGNEKLFF
TGTGCCAGCAGTCCCGGACAGGGGAATGAAAAACTGTTTTTT
>14|TRBJ2-1|TRBV15|.|.
CATSRVVGVGEQFF
TGTGCCACCAGCAGAGTAGTCGGGGTAGGTGAGCAGTTCTTC
>15|TRBJ1-4|TRBV9|few|.
CASSGAAPANEKLFF
TGTGCCAGCAGCGGAGCGGCTCCCGCTAATGAAAAACTGTTTTTT
>16|TRBJ1-1|TRBV28|.|TRBD1
CASRNRTGGRNTEAFF
TGTGCCAGCAGGAACAGGACAGGGGGAAGGAACACTGAAGCTTTCTTT
>13|TRBJ2-3|TRBV30|.|TRBD2
CAWTGGLEGTQYF
TGTGCCTGGACGGGGGGGCTTGAGGGTACGCAGTATTTT
>12|TRBJ1-1|TRBV7-9|.|.
CASIPQDTEAFF
TGTGCCAGCATTCCTCAGGACACTGAAGCTTTCTTT
>13|TRBJ2-2|TRBV7-9|.|.
CASRTPVLGELFF
TGTGCCAGCCGGACTCCAGTTCTCGGGGAGCTGTTTTTT
>15|TRBJ1-1|TRBV5-5|.|.
CASSFSPNDRCEAFF
TGTGCCAGCAGCTTTTCCCCAAATGACAGGTGTGAAGCTTTCTTT
>13|TRBJ2-3|TRBV6-6|.|TRBD1
CASSYSDRDTQYF
TGTGCCAGCAGTTACTCGGACAGGGATACGCAGTATTTT
>17|TRBJ2-7|TRBV2|.|.
CASSETPTGFLSYEQYF
TGTGCCAGCAGTGAAACCCCGACAGGTTTTCTCTCCTACGAGCAGTACTTC
>18|TRBJ1-4|TRBV25-1|.|.
CASSEGGLEAGTNEKLFF
TGTGCCAGCAGTGAGGGGGGACTTGAGGCTGGAACTAATGAAAAACTGTTTTTT
>15|TRBJ2-7|TRBV12-5|.|.
CASGLVGAGVHEQYF
TGTGCTAGTGGTTTGGTAGGGGCAGGGGTTCACGAGCAGTACTTC
>14|TRBJ2-1|TRBV27|.|.
CASSFSGTQNEQFF
TGTGCCAGCAGTTTTTCCGGGACTCAAAATGAGCAGTTCTTC
>13|TRBJ2-7|TRBV18|once|.
CASSGTFGDEQYF
TGTGCCAGCTCCGGGACTTTCGGGGACGAGCAGTACTTC
>16|TRBJ2-6|TRBV7-3|.|.
CASSRPGDPGANVLTF
TGTGCCAGCAGCCGTCCGGGGGACCCTGGGGCCAACGTCCTGACTTTC
>20|TRBJ2-2|TRBV27|.|TRBD1
CASSLSFAQAGTGYTGELFF
TGTGCCAGCAGTTTATCATTTGCCCAAGCCGGGACAGGGTATACCGGGGAGCTGTTTTTT
>15|TRBJ1-2|TRBV6-5|.|.
CASSQTHVPGQRYTF
TGTGCCAGCAGTCAGACCCATGTCCCAGGGCAACGCTACACCTTC
>13|TRBJ2-7|TRBV5-1|.|.
CASSLTSSYEQYF
TGCGCCAGCAGCTTGACCTCGTCCTACGAGCAGTACTTC
>15|TRBJ2-1|TRBV29-1|.|.
CSVEDMAAAPRAQFF
TGCAGCGTTGAAGATATGGCGGCCGCCCCCCGCGCGCAGTTCTTC
>12|TRBJ1-4|TRBV19|.|.
CASSSRNEKLFF
TGTGCCAGTAGTTCCAGAAATGAAAAACTGTTTTTT
>17|TRBJ1-5|TRBV15|once|TRBD1
CATSRDLGQGVRQPQHF
TGTGCCACCAGCAGAGACCTGGGACAGGGGGTTAGACAGCCCCAGCATTTT
>16|TRBJ2-2|TRBV27|.|TRBD2
CASSAGLAVFTGELFF
TGTGCCAGCAGTGCGGGACTAGCAGTGTTCACCGGGGAGCTGTTTTTT
>14|TRBJ2-3|TRBV6-4|few|TRBD2
CASSDSGGPDTQYF
TGTGCCAGCAGTGACTCGGGAGGGCCAGATACGCAGTATTTT
>18|TRBJ1-4|TRBV27|few|TRBD1
CASRSGQAELATNEKLFF
TGTGCCAGCAGATCAGGACAGGCGGAGCTTGCAACTAATGAAAAACTGTTTTTT
>15|TRBJ2-1|TRBV4-1|.|.
CASSQDLGVEGEQFF
TGCGCCAGCAGCCAAGATCTAGGGGTGGAAGGTGAGCAGTTCTTC
>15|TRBJ2-1|TRBV7-9|few|.
CSSSHSEEEINEQFF
TGTTCCAGCAGCCATTCCGAAGAGGAGATCAATGAGCAGTTCTTC
>18|TRBJ1-1|TRBV5-1|few|TRBD1
CASSLLSGTGGRGTEAFF
TGCGCCAGCAGTTTACTCTCAGGGACAGGGGGCCGAGGGACTGAAGCTTTCTTT
>12|TRBJ2-7|TRBV27|.|.
CASTFRGGEWYF
TGTGCCAGCACTTTCCGAGGGGGAGAATGGTACTTC
>11|TRBJ2-1|TRBV27|.|.
CASSQYNEQFF
TGTGCCAGCAGTCAATACAATGAGCAGTTCTTC
>15|TRBJ2-1|TRBV30|.|TRBD1
CAWVGVGQPYNEQFF
TGTGCCTGGGTTGGGGTGGGACAGCCTTACAATGAGCAGTTCTTC
>13|TRBJ1-3|TRBV12-5|.|.
CASGSQGRNTIYF
TGTGCTAGTGGTTCACAGGGTCGGAACACCATATATTTT
>17|TRBJ1-1|TRBV29-1|.|.
CSVEDLRGSGSNTEAFF
TGCAGCGTTGAAGATTTGAGGGGGTCGGGTTCGAACACTGAAGCTTTCTTT
>15|TRBJ1-6|TRBV6-5|.|TRBD1
CASSYWGQGGSPLHF
TGTGCCAGCAGTTACTGGGGACAGGGAGGTTCACCCCTCCACTTT
>14|TRBJ2-5|TRBV19|.|TRBD1
CASSIGTGIKTQYF
TGTGCCAGTAGTATAGGGACAGGGATAAAGACCCAGTACTTC
>15|TRBJ1-1|TRBV18|few|.
CASSPNSHMNTEAFF
TGTGCCAGCTCACCGAACAGCCACATGAACACTGAAGCTTTCTTT
>15|TRBJ1-2|TRBV14|once|TRBD1
CASSQTGQGREGYTF
TGTGCCAGCAGCCAAACTGGACAGGGGAGAGAGGGCTACACCTTC
>14|TRBJ2-3|TRBV7-2|.|.
CASSLTPITDTQYF
TGTGCCAGCAGCTTAACTCCCATCACAGATACGCAGTATTTT